This T cell receptor (beta chain) stems from a study of T cells in Graves' hyperthyroidism and ophthalmopathy. Study results and limitations: Most thyroid clonotypes that were expanded above 0.001 also turned up in blood.

CDR3 length: 17 residues. J lost 1 base, V lost 7 bases, and 7 bases had no gene match. Looked up from germline, CDR1 is MNHEY and CDR2 is SVGEGT. TCR beta CDR3 region amplification was performed from RNA transcripts. A set of HTBI primers served as the primers for a first-round RT-PCR of the TCR CDR3. From the multiplex PCR reads, TCRdb called clonotypes with MiXCR, one entry per CDR3 protein. The sample includes about 300,000 distinct CDR3 sequences, roughly 14% of them seen just once. Only a few counts were recorded for this clonotype. Its antigen is still unknown. Criteria for exclusion of patients were uncontrolled infection, other autoimmune disease, pregnancy or lactation. Diagnoses rested on clinical symptoms, serum thyroxine and TRAb, thyroid ultrasound and orbital computed tomography.

The genes are TRBV6-2 or TRBV6-3 and TRBJ2-6, with 10 nucleotides matching TRBD1. This TCR derives from a woman aged 30 to 39 with Graves' hyperthyroidism that later progressed to Graves' ophthalmopathy. The sequenced material came from blood. In DNA, the CDR3 is TGTGCCAGCATCCCCGGGACAGGGGTGTCTGGGGCCAACGTCCTGACTTTC. It is translated as CASIPGTGVSGANVLTF.